The entry that follows covers one T cell receptor (beta chain) sequence. This specimen comes from a study of control samples from healthy donors and cancer patients. Sequencing used immunoSEQ multiplex PCR; TCRdb keeps in-frame clones, though not all of them. Altogether roughly 80,000 clones are present, 85% to 90% being singletons, with the ten largest covering 5.5%. This CDR3 is 15 amino acids long. Trimming left V 4 bases short and J 3 bases short, with 13 bases between. In germline, CDR1 is SNHLY, CDR2 FYNNEI. The V and J genes are TRBV2 and TRBJ2-1, with TRBD2 as a possible D gene (5 bases). The sample taken for sequencing was blood. The sequence derives from a man aged 50 to 59 in good health. CDR3 protein: CASSARPGSYNEQFF. Here the CDR3 DNA reads TGTGCCAGCAGTGCTAGGCCGGGGAGCTACAATGAGCAGTTCTTC.